A single sample is the source of the 16 T cell receptor beta chains below, sequenced in a study of CD8+ T cells in alopecia areata. Sample treatment: oral pan-JAK inhibitor, 5-10 mg twice daily. Following extraction, RNA underwent reverse transcription to cDNA, which served as the sequencing template. Libraries were prepared by immunoSEQ multiplex PCR; TCRdb keeps only in-frame clonotypes and omits some of them. Among about 94,000 clones listed, about two thirds were seen once. The sample in question was CD8+ T cells sorted from blood, obtained at approximately week 42, from a patient treated with tofacitinib. These receptors all come from a human donor with alopecia areata.

V gene TRBV7-8 combines with J gene TRBJ1-4; D may be TRBD1 (6 bases). The CDR3 runs 14 residues. The V and J ends lost 2 bases and 10 bases respectively, with 14 bases between them. The germline V gene has CDR1 SGHVS and CDR2 FQNEAQ. The DNA of the CDR3 is TGTGCCAGCAGCTTAAAGACAGGATCGGTAAAACTGTTTTTT. Translated, it gives CASSLKTGSVKLFF.

The chain carries TRBV13 and TRBJ2-1; D is perhaps TRBD1 (6 bases). V was cut by 5 bases and J by 4 bases, with 18 bases left in between. The CDR3 loop spans 16 amino acids. Germline assignment: CDR1 PRHDT and CDR2 FYEKMQ (reference sequence). The CDR3 DNA reads as TGTGCCAGCAGCACAGGACAGTCAAGCCCATACAATGAGCAGTTCTTC. This translates into CASSTGQSSPYNEQFF.

This clone was seen only a few times. The chain has TRBV4-3 and TRBJ1-5; TRBD1 might be the D (6 bases). The germline gives CDR1 LGHNA, CDR2 YSLEER. The CDR3 covers 16 residues. V lost 0 bases and J lost 6, with 15 bases in between. The CDR3 nucleotides read TGCGCCAGCAGCCAAGATTTGGCGGGGGCTCTTCAGCCCCAGCATTTT. Protein product: CASSQDLAGALQPQHF.

The chain uses TRBV4-3 and TRBJ1-2; 9 bases are shared with TRBD1. Germline-derived CDR1 and CDR2 are LGHNA and YSLEER. The CDR3 consists of 22 residues. With 1 base clipped from V and 3 bases from J, the junction kept 24 bases outside the gene matches. The CDR3: CASSQVVLGAQDRGALHYGYTF. The CDR3 DNA reads TGCGCCAGCAGCCAAGTCGTCCTTGGTGCTCAGGACAGGGGAGCCCTACACTATGGCTACACCTTC.

V usage is TRBV25-1 and J usage is TRBJ1-2; TRBD1 matches 9 bases. Trimming at V came to 9 bases and at J to 8 bases, leaving 13 bases not matched to a gene. This CDR3 is built from 14 residues. Per the germline V gene, CDR1 is MGHDK and CDR2 is SYGVNS. For the CDR3, the DNA is TGTGCCAGTCTTAAACCGGGACAGGGAGAAGGCTACACCTTC. This codes for CASLKPGQGEGYTF.

This clone has just a few counts. J is TRBJ2-7 and V is TRBV7-8, with 7 bases fitting TRBD2. J gave up 3 bases and V 5 bases, and 13 bases lay outside the gene matches. CDR3 length equals 16 residues. The germline V gene encodes CDR1 SGHVS and CDR2 FQNEAQ. CDR3 nucleotide sequence: TGTGCCAGCAGCCCCCGTGGAAGCGGGGCTTACTACGAGCAGTACTTC. Translating it yields CASSPRGSGAYYEQYF.

The chain links TRBV29-1 to TRBJ2-1; D is unresolved. Germline V gene sequence: CDR1 SQVTM, CDR2 ANQGSEA. The length of the CDR3 is 16 residues. Trimming took 2 bases from V and 4 from J, leaving 18 bases between them. The CDR3 loop reads CSVEPLHEARYNEQFF. The DNA of the CDR3 is TGCAGCGTTGAACCGCTTCACGAGGCCAGATACAATGAGCAGTTCTTC.

This clone was detected only a few times. This chain links TRBV2 with TRBJ1-5; TRBD1 aligns across 8 bases. Unmatched junction bases numbered 8, after V lost 5 bases and J lost 8 bases. Germline loops: CDR1 SNHLY, CDR2 FYNNEI. This CDR3 is 14 amino acids long. The CDR3 nucleotides read TGTGCCAGCAGTTCTATCAGGGGGCGTGAGCCCCAGCATTTT. This sequence encodes CASSSIRGREPQHF.

The rearrangement links TRBV28 to TRBJ2-1, with 8 positions matching TRBD1. CDR1 MDHEN and CDR2 SYDVKM come from the germline V gene. V lost 5 bases and J lost 1; bases outside the gene matches: 4. The CDR3 runs 15 residues. This chain's CDR3 is CASSPRTGSYNEQFF. The CDR3 DNA sequence: TGTGCCAGCAGTCCGCGGACAGGGTCCTACAATGAGCAGTTCTTC.

The rearrangement uses TRBV10-2 and TRBJ2-3, with TRBD2 identical over 9 bases. Germline V gives CDR1 WSHSY, CDR2 SAAADI. The CDR3 is 13 amino acids. V gave up 5 bases and J gave up 5 bases; unmatched junction bases: 2. As DNA, the CDR3 is TGCGCCAGCAGTAGCGGGGGGATAGATACGCAGTATTTT. Amino acid sequence: CASSSGGIDTQYF.

V and J are TRBV15 and TRBJ2-3, with D maybe TRBD2 (5 bases). Per germline, CDR1 LNHNV and CDR2 YYDKDF (reference sequence). The CDR3 contains 18 residues. V was clipped by 2 bases and J by 0 bases, with 18 bases between them. The CDR3 spells CATSRRPPGSSSTDTQYF. CDR3 nucleotide sequence: TGTGCCACCAGCAGAAGGCCTCCGGGATCCTCTAGCACAGATACGCAGTATTTT.

V usage is TRBV4-3 and J usage is TRBJ2-7; D perhaps matches TRBD2 (5 bases). Germline loops: CDR1 LGHNA, CDR2 YSLEER. Trimming pared 3 bases from V and 6 bases from J, leaving 18 bases between. This CDR3 spans 15 amino acids. The CDR3 DNA follows: TGCGCCAGCAGCCAGCGGGTGGGTTACCTCTCCGAGCAGTACTTC. Translation gives CASSQRVGYLSEQYF.

About this clone itself: At the DNA level, this CDR3 is encoded by other sequences in the same sample as well. The V and J genes are TRBV30 and TRBJ2-7, with no clear D. V was trimmed by 0 bases and J by 1 base, leaving 7 bases between them. The CDR3 totals 13 residues. CDR1 and CDR2 from the germline V gene are GTSNPN and SVGIG (reference sequence). The DNA of the CDR3 is TGTGCCTGGAGTGTAGGGTCGTCCTACGAGCAGTACTTC. Its protein is CAWSVGSSYEQYF. The full variable domain, its missing parts supplied by reference TRBV30 and TRBJ2-7, is SQTIHQWPATLVQPVGSPLSLECTVEGTSNPNLYWYRQAAGRGLQLLFYSVGIGQISSEVPQNLSASRPQDRQFILSSKKLLLSDSGFYLCAWSVGSSYEQYFGPGTRLTVT.

The J gene is TRBJ1-1, the V gene TRBV10-1; D is ambiguous. The CDR3 totals 13 residues. Germline V gene sequence: CDR1 WNHNN, CDR2 SYGVQD (reference sequence). V was trimmed by 3 bases and J by 4 bases, leaving 9 bases between them. Here the CDR3 reads CASSDPGGTEAFF. The CDR3 DNA is TGCGCCAGCAGTGACCCAGGAGGCACTGAAGCTTTCTTT.

The CDR3 loop is CASSLGGHTIYF. DNA of the CDR3: TGTGCCAGCAGCTTAGGGGGGCACACCATATATTTT. The genes are TRBV7-2 and TRBJ1-3; the D gene is possibly TRBD1 (6 bases). The germline V gene has CDR1 SGHTA and CDR2 FQGNSA. This CDR3 contains 12 residues. V gave up 1 base and J gave up 8 bases, with 6 bases separating them.

The chain links TRBV7-9 to TRBJ1-1; unclear D gene. V was cut by 4 bases and J by 5 bases, with 8 bases left in between. Germline V gene data show CDR1 as SEHNR and CDR2 as FQNEAQ (reference sequence). This CDR3 is built from 12 residues. DNA of the CDR3: TGTGCCAGCAGCTCGGTTGGGACTGAAGCTTTCTTT. It is translated as CASSSVGTEAFF.